A single sample is the source of the 17 T cell receptor beta chains below, sequenced in a study of graft-versus-host responses after intestinal transplantation. These TCRs' antigens remain unknown. Sequenced by immunoSEQ multiplex PCR; TCRdb stores in-frame clones only, minus some. The table has about 96,000 clones, roughly 92% seen once; the top ten hold approximately 0.17%. The sequencing here drew on unstimulated CD4+ T cells sorted from spleen or lymph node cells, taken before intestinal transplant. These TCRs come from a human donor who received an intestinal transplant.

The chain carries TRBV11-2 and TRBJ2-1; TRBD2 matches at 10 bases. Germline V gene lookup returns CDR1 SGHAT and CDR2 FQNNGV. The CDR3 has 16 residues. V shed 5 bases and J 0 bases; nucleotides not matched to a gene: 4. DNA of the CDR3: TGTGCCAGCAGCCCTCGACTAGCGGGCTCCTACAATGAGCAGTTCTTC. It specifies CASSPRLAGSYNEQFF.

This chain connects TRBV18 to TRBJ2-7; no reliable D call. This CDR3 is built from 14 residues. Trimming shortened V by 3 bases and J by 2 bases, and 11 bases separated the two germline ends. The germline V gene has CDR1 KGHSH and CDR2 LQKENI. The CDR3 loop is CASSPIQLTYEQYF. DNA of the CDR3: TGTGCCAGCTCACCTATACAATTGACCTACGAGCAGTACTTC.

The chain is built from TRBV6-6 and TRBJ2-7; possible D gene TRBD1, 5 bases. The CDR3 contains 13 residues. The germline CDR1 and CDR2 sequences are MNHNY and SVGAGI (reference sequence). V was shortened by 1 base and J by 3 bases, with 7 bases between the two germline ends. The CDR3 DNA is TGTGCCAGCAGTTACTTCACAGGCTACGAGCAGTACTTC. It is translated as CASSYFTGYEQYF.

The chain carries TRBV5-8 and TRBJ1-5; no clear D gene. This CDR3 is 13 amino acids long. Germline CDR1 and CDR2: SGHTS and YDEGEE. Trimming took off 3 bases at V and 4 bases at J, with 8 bases between the two ends. CDR3 in DNA: TGTGCCAGCAGCTCCTACGATAATCAGCCCCAGCATTTT. It encodes CASSSYDNQPQHF.

This clone was seen a handful of times. The chain joins TRBV6-1 to TRBJ1-3; unclear D gene. V lost 2 bases to trimming and J lost 7 bases, with 9 bases between them. The CDR3 extends over 13 amino acids. Germline V gene lookup returns CDR1 MNHNS and CDR2 SASEGT. The CDR3 nucleotides read TGTGCCAGCAGTGAACTATATCGGAACACCATATATTTT. Translating it yields CASSELYRNTIYF.

The rearrangement uses TRBV27 and TRBJ2-1; TRBD1 might be the D (5 bases). Trimming took 4 bases from V and 7 from J, leaving 14 bases between them. This CDR3 spans 14 amino acids. Germline V gene data show CDR1 as MNHEY and CDR2 as SMNVEV (reference sequence). The CDR3 bases are TGTGCCAGCAGTTCCGGACAAGGCCCTAATGAGCAGTTCTTC. Translated, it gives CASSSGQGPNEQFF.

This sequence joins TRBV19 and TRBJ2-5; TRBD2 agrees at 14 bases. Looked up from germline, CDR1 is LNHDA and CDR2 is SQIVND (reference sequence). The CDR3 totals 16 residues. Unmatched junction bases numbered 5, after V lost 3 bases and J lost 5 bases. CDR3 sequence: CASSMTSGGAFETQYF. CDR3 bases: TGTGCCAGTAGTATGACTAGCGGGGGGGCTTTCGAGACCCAGTACTTC.

The V and J genes are TRBV30 and TRBJ1-1, with 12 bases lining up with TRBD1. The V segment lost 4 bases and the J segment 4 bases; nucleotides outside the gene matches: 7. This CDR3 is built from 15 residues. Germline V lookup: CDR1 GTSNPN, CDR2 SVGIG (reference sequence). In DNA, the CDR3 is TGTGCCTGGATGGGGACAGGGGGCGCAATCACTGAAGCTTTCTTT. It specifies CAWMGTGGAITEAFF.

J is TRBJ2-7 and V is TRBV11-2; possibly TRBD1 for D (6 bases). The CDR3 totals 16 residues. V lost 1 base to trimming and J lost 1 base, with 14 bases between them. In germline, CDR1 is SGHAT, CDR2 FQNNGV. The CDR3 loop is CASSLVGTTVSYEQYF. The CDR3 nucleotides read TGTGCCAGCAGCTTAGTGGGGACAACAGTTTCCTACGAGCAGTACTTC.

The V and J genes are TRBV6-5 and TRBJ2-3; 10 bases are a match to TRBD1. The germline V gene encodes CDR1 MNHEY and CDR2 SVGAGI. This CDR3 has 15 residues. Unmatched junction bases numbered 14, after V lost 7 bases and J lost 10 bases. The CDR3 nucleotides read TGTGCCAGCACCTTACTGCGGGACAGGGGTTTTTCGCAGTATTTT. This gives the protein CASTLLRDRGFSQYF.

This clone was observed once. This chain connects TRBV6-1 to TRBJ1-4; D unclear. Germline CDR1 is MNHNS and CDR2 is SASEGT. V dropped 4 bases and J dropped 7 bases, with 10 bases sitting between them. The CDR3 is 13 amino acids. The CDR3 nucleotides read TGTGCCAGCAGTGCCAGGTCTGGTGAAAAACTGTTTTTT. This translates into CASSARSGEKLFF.

This chain's CDR3 is CASSQVQRNQETQYF. Here the CDR3 DNA reads TGTGCCAGCAGCCAAGTGCAGCGGAACCAAGAGACCCAGTACTTC. The gene calls are TRBV4-2 and TRBJ2-5, with D tentatively TRBD2 (5 bases). V lost 1 base and J lost 0, with 9 bases in between. The CDR3 covers 15 residues. The germline gives CDR1 LGHNA, CDR2 YNFKEQ.

The CDR3, as DNA: TGTGCCAGTAGCCTACAGGGGGGCAAGCAGTACTTC. It translates to CASSLQGGKQYF. This chain uses TRBV19 with TRBJ2-7; 8 bases match TRBD1. This CDR3 spans 12 amino acids. Germline V gives CDR1 LNHDA, CDR2 SQIVND (reference sequence). The junction had 6 bases not matched to a gene; V was cut back by 6 bases and J by 8 bases.

The chain uses TRBV16 and TRBJ1-5; D uncertain. CDR1 is KGHSY and CDR2 is FQNENV in the germline V gene. V lost 2 bases and J 1 base, leaving 15 bases between the germline ends. CDR3 size: 17 residues. CDR3 coding DNA: TGTGCCAGCAGCCAAGCATTGTTCGGCGGGAGCAATCAGCCCCAGCATTTT. This gives the protein CASSQALFGGSNQPQHF. The full variable domain, with the rest looked up from reference TRBV16 and TRBJ1-5, is GEEVAQTPKHLVRGEGQKAKLYCAPIKGHSYVFWYQQVLKNEFKFLISFQNENVFDETGMPKERFSAKCLPNSPCSLEIQATKLEDSAVYFCASSQALFGGSNQPQHFGDGTRLSIL.

This rearrangement joins TRBV7-3 to TRBJ2-3; 7 bases agree with TRBD2. This CDR3 has 17 amino acids. Trimming removed 5 bases from V and 1 base from J; junction bases left unmatched: 12. Germline assignment: CDR1 SGHTA and CDR2 FQGTGA. The CDR3 spells CASSQSGVLGGTDTQYF. CDR3 DNA sequence: TGTGCCAGCAGCCAAAGCGGGGTTCTCGGGGGCACAGATACGCAGTATTTT.

The rearrangement joins TRBV5-1 to TRBJ2-5, with 14 nucleotides matching TRBD2. With 3 bases clipped from V and 3 bases from J, the junction kept 1 base outside the gene matches. This CDR3 has 15 residues. Per germline, CDR1 SGHRS and CDR2 YFSETQ. The CDR3 DNA reads as TGCGCCAGCAGCTCGACTAGCGGGGGGGAAGAGACCCAGTACTTC. Protein product: CASSSTSGGEETQYF.

The gene calls are TRBV10-2 and TRBJ1-1, with D maybe TRBD1 (6 bases). The CDR3 is made up of 15 amino acids. V dropped 7 bases and J dropped 3 bases, with 18 bases sitting between them. Germline CDR1 and CDR2: WSHSY and SAAADI. This CDR3 reads CASTTRNRADTEAFF. The CDR3 bases are TGCGCCAGCACCACCAGGAACAGGGCGGACACTGAAGCTTTCTTT.